Listed here are 20 T cell receptor beta chains from one sample, sequenced in a study of CD8+ T cells in alopecia areata. Following RNA extraction, reverse transcription yielded cDNA that acted as the sequencing template. Clones were read by immunoSEQ multiplex PCR, and TCRdb kept only the in-frame ones, dropping some. The sample holds 130,000 or so clones, around 49% seen once. Specimen: CD8+ T cells sorted from blood, collected at week 0. Receptors were obtained from a human donor with alopecia areata.

The chain uses TRBV2 and TRBJ2-1; maybe TRBD1 (6 bases). CDR1 and CDR2 from the germline V gene are SNHLY and FYNNEI. The CDR3 runs to 12 residues. Trimming cost V 5 bases and J 8 bases, with 10 bases left between them. The DNA for the CDR3 is TGTGCCAGCAGTCCGGACAGTGATGAGCAGTTCTTC. It translates to CASSPDSDEQFF.

The V call is TRBV7-8, the J call TRBJ2-2, with a tentative D call TRBD2 (5 bases). Germline-derived CDR1 and CDR2 are SGHVS and FQNEAQ. The germline V and J ends were trimmed by 3 bases and 2 bases, with 10 bases remaining between them. CDR3 length equals 15 residues. The CDR3 reads CASSLRGSNTGELFF. The CDR3 coding sequence is TGTGCCAGCAGCTTGAGAGGGTCAAACACCGGGGAGCTGTTTTTT.

The chain carries TRBV30 and TRBJ1-1; D is uncertain. The CDR3 has 12 residues. Deletions cut 0 bases from V and 7 bases from J, with 9 bases between. Germline V lookup: CDR1 GTSNPN, CDR2 SVGIG (reference sequence). This CDR3 reads CAWSVGTYEAFF. In nucleotides, the CDR3 is TGTGCCTGGAGTGTAGGAACCTATGAAGCTTTCTTT.

The gene calls are TRBV2 and TRBJ1-5; D unclear. Germline assignment: CDR1 SNHLY and CDR2 FYNNEI. This CDR3 has 16 residues. The V end lost 1 base, the J end lost 2 bases, and 12 bases lay between the germline ends. CDR3 protein: CASSEEGPWGNQPQHF. CDR3 nucleotides: TGTGCCAGCAGTGAAGAGGGTCCCTGGGGCAATCAGCCCCAGCATTTT.

CDR3 amino acids: CASSLGDVPRYEQYF. For the CDR3, the DNA is TGTGCCAGCAGCTTGGGGGACGTTCCACGGTACGAGCAGTACTTC. The chain couples TRBV5-6 to TRBJ2-7; perhaps D is TRBD1 or TRBD2 (5 bases each). Per the germline V gene, CDR1 is SGHDT and CDR2 is YYEEEE. The CDR3 length is 15 residues. Trimming shortened V by 0 bases and J by 4 bases, and 14 bases separated the two germline ends.

The CDR3 DNA sequence: TGCAGCGCCGGACAGGGAAACTACGAGCAGTACTTC. It specifies CSAGQGNYEQYF. V and J are TRBV29-1 and TRBJ2-7; the match to TRBD1 covers 8 bases. With 7 bases clipped from V and 3 bases from J, the junction kept 5 bases outside the gene matches. Germline CDR1 SQVTM, CDR2 ANQGSEA. This CDR3 region has 12 residues.

This clone was found once. The V call is TRBV25-1, the J call TRBJ2-1, with 7 bases lining up with TRBD2. Trimming cost V 8 bases and J 10 bases; bases outside gene matches: 5. CDR1 is MGHDK, CDR2 SYGVNS, per germline. This CDR3 comprises 11 residues. Here the CDR3 reads CASALGGEQFF. CDR3 coding DNA: TGTGCCAGCGCCCTGGGGGGGGAGCAGTTCTTC.

The chain couples TRBV11-2 to TRBJ2-2; no clear D. Germline CDR1 is SGHAT and CDR2 is FQNNGV. The CDR3 extends over 14 amino acids. The germline V and J ends were trimmed by 5 bases and 3 bases, with 10 bases remaining between them. The CDR3 nucleotides are TGTGCCAGCAGCCCCCCGACGGACACCGGGGAGCTGTTTTTT. This gives the protein CASSPPTDTGELFF. The full variable domain, in which reference TRBV11-2 and TRBJ2-2 provide the parts outside the CDR3, is EAGVAQSPRYKIIEKRQSVAFWCNPISGHATLYWYQQILGQGPKLLIQFQNNGVVDDSQLPKDRFSAERLKGVDSTLKIQPAKLEDSAVYLCASSPPTDTGELFFGEGSRLTVL.

This clone was detected only a few times. This chain uses TRBV5-1 with TRBJ1-1; D perhaps matches TRBD1 (6 bases). V was pared by 2 bases and J by 6 bases, with 11 bases between. The CDR3 loop spans 13 amino acids. CDR1 is SGHRS and CDR2 is YFSETQ in the germline V gene. The CDR3 DNA follows: TGCGCCAGCAGCTTATATTCAGGGGCTGAAGCTTTCTTT. Translation gives CASSLYSGAEAFF.

This clone was observed a few times. CDR3 sequence (DNA): TGCAGCGTTGCGGGACTAGCGTTTTCAAATGAGCAGTTCTTC. This translates into CSVAGLAFSNEQFF. This chain uses TRBV29-1 with TRBJ2-1; 10 bases are shared with TRBD2. The CDR3 contains 14 residues. The germline CDR1 and CDR2 sequences are SQVTM and ANQGSEA. V lost 4 bases, J lost 7 bases, and 7 bases stayed unmatched.

This clone appeared a few times. This chain connects TRBV11-2 to TRBJ1-2, with 7 bases aligning to TRBD1. In germline, CDR1 is SGHAT, CDR2 FQNNGV. The CDR3 is 16 residues long. V gave up 2 bases and J gave up 4 bases; unmatched junction bases: 10. CDR3 sequence reads: CASSLIRRGLSYGYTF. CDR3 in DNA: TGTGCCAGCAGCTTAATCCGAAGGGGGCTTAGCTATGGCTACACCTTC.

The chain uses TRBV13 and TRBJ2-2, with D uncertain. Trimming shortened V by 5 bases and J by 4 bases, and 11 bases separated the two germline ends. Per the germline V gene, CDR1 is PRHDT and CDR2 is FYEKMQ (reference sequence). This CDR3 contains 14 residues. The CDR3 DNA reads as TGTGCCAGCAGCGCCGCCCTAGGCACCGGGGAGCTGTTTTTT. Protein sequence: CASSAALGTGELFF.

The V call is TRBV6-6, the J call TRBJ1-1; weak D call: TRBD1 (5 bases). Germline CDR1 MNHNY, CDR2 SVGAGI (reference sequence). This CDR3 has 14 amino acids. Trimming took 2 bases from V and 2 from J, leaving 9 bases between them. This CDR3 is CASSYGGGNTEAFF. Written as DNA, the CDR3 is TGTGCCAGCAGTTACGGCGGGGGAAACACTGAAGCTTTCTTT.

V gene TRBV27 combines with J gene TRBJ1-1, with D tentatively TRBD1 (5 bases). V lost 10 bases and J 2 bases, leaving 11 bases between the germline ends. CDR3 length: 12 residues. The germline CDR1 and CDR2 sequences are MNHEY and SMNVEV (reference sequence). The DNA of the CDR3 is TGTGCCACTAGGGGTGATAACACTGAAGCTTTCTTT. Its protein is CATRGDNTEAFF.

At least ten counts were recorded for this clone. The rearrangement links TRBV27 to TRBJ1-5; D is ambiguous. CDR1 is MNHEY, CDR2 SMNVEV, per germline (reference sequence). V lost 5 bases, J lost 9 bases, and 11 bases lay in between. The CDR3 spans 12 residues. The CDR3 coding sequence is TGTGCCAGCAGTCCCCGTGGCGGGCCCCAGCATTTT. Translating it yields CASSPRGGPQHF.

This clone was counted only a few times. The chain recombines TRBV19 with TRBJ2-6; D uncertain. Trimming removed 7 bases at V and 0 bases at J, with 7 bases between. The CDR3 covers 14 residues. CDR1 and CDR2 (germline): LNHDA, SQIVND (reference sequence). The CDR3 spells CASNQNSGANVLTF. CDR3 DNA: TGTGCCAGTAACCAGAACTCTGGGGCCAACGTCCTGACTTTC.

V and J are TRBV6-5 and TRBJ2-5, with TRBD1 matching over 8 bases. The J segment lost 5 bases and the V segment lost 2 bases, leaving 4 bases of the junction unmatched. Germline V gene lookup returns CDR1 MNHEY and CDR2 SVGAGI. The CDR3 is 14 residues long. CDR3 protein: CASSYRDRSETQYF. The DNA for the CDR3 is TGTGCCAGCAGTTACCGGGACAGGTCGGAGACCCAGTACTTC.

The rearrangement uses TRBV27 and TRBJ1-1; the D is unclear. Between the trimmed V and J ends, which lost 6 bases and 6 bases, there was a span of 11 bases. This CDR3 contains 12 residues. Germline V CDR1 and CDR2: MNHEY, SMNVEV (reference sequence). The CDR3 bases are TGTGCCAGCAGCCCGACGGGAGCTGAAGCTTTCTTT. It specifies CASSPTGAEAFF.

This sequence joins TRBV27 and TRBJ1-2; 12 bases are shared with TRBD1. V trimming: 2 bases; J trimming: 0 bases; junction bases outside the gene matches: 10. This CDR3 comprises 19 residues. Germline V gene lookup returns CDR1 MNHEY and CDR2 SMNVEV (reference sequence). CDR3 DNA: TGTGCCAGCAGTTTAAGGGCGCACGGGACAGGGGGCACTAACTATGGCTACACCTTC. It is translated as CASSLRAHGTGGTNYGYTF.

The rearrangement uses TRBV5-1 and TRBJ2-5, with D possibly TRBD2 on 6 matching bases. CDR3 length: 16 amino acids. CDR1 is SGHRS and CDR2 is YFSETQ in the germline V gene. V was cut by 3 bases and J by 0 bases, with 15 bases left in between. In DNA, the CDR3 is TGCGCCAGCAGCTCGTTAAGGGACTCTAACCAAGAGACCCAGTACTTC. Translated, it gives CASSSLRDSNQETQYF.